This TCR beta chain was recorded in a study of T cell clonality in common variable immunodeficiency. Broader study findings: Fewer deletions and N-nucleotide insertions were reportedly seen in common variable immunodeficiency TCR beta sequences.

This clone was detected many times. The target antigen is unknown. The observed sequence ends 3 residues before the CDR3 terminus, with the missing tail filled in from the germline J gene. Method: immunoSEQ multiplex PCR; TCRdb's copy keeps in-frame clones and lacks some. The sample lists about 23,000 clones, none appearing once, the ten largest making up about 9.1%. The CDR3 has 15 amino acids. CDR1 is DFQATT and CDR2 is SNEGSKA in the germline V gene (reference sequence). Losses at the gene ends were 1 base for V and 7 bases for J; bases not matched to a gene: 10. The TCR was taken from a human donor with common variable immunodeficiency. The chain combines TRBV20-1 with TRBJ2-3; 8 nucleotides match TRBD2. What was sequenced was peripheral blood mononuclear cells. The sequenced part of the CDR3 DNA is TGCAGTGCTAGAGGGGCCCTAGCGGGTCTGTATACG. Amino acid sequence: CSARGALAGLYT. The CDR3 reads in full as CSARGALAGLYTQYF.